This TCR beta chain is drawn from a study of T cells in Graves' hyperthyroidism and ophthalmopathy. About the study: The authors collected peripheral blood at initial diagnosis, before any treatment. The study, taken as a whole, reports: Before onset, ophthalmopathy was predicted by the model a median around 6 months earlier.

RNA transcripts yielded amplified TCR beta CDR3 regions. With the HTBI primer set, the TCR CDR3 went through a first round of RT-PCR. TCRdb independently ran MiXCR on the multiplex PCR reads; one entry per CDR3 protein. The profile shows some 620,000 distinct CDR3 sequences, roughly 15% of them singletons. The authors deemed Graves' hyperthyroidism stable absent ophthalmopathy progression within 18 months. The table lists this clonotype with a few counts. What it binds is unknown. This CDR3 region has 20 residues. Germline lookup yields CDR1 LNHNV and CDR2 YYDKDF (reference sequence). Trimming took 0 bases from V and 4 from J, leaving 25 bases between them.

The sequence derives from a woman aged 25-40 years with Graves' hyperthyroidism. The chain recombines TRBV15 with TRBJ2-1; D possibly corresponds to TRBD1 (7 bases). Sequenced: blood. The CDR3 sequence: CATSRDRDLQGRHFYNEQFF. In DNA form, the CDR3 reads TGTGCCACCAGCAGAGATCGGGACTTACAGGGGCGCCACTTTTACAATGAGCAGTTCTTC.